This TCR beta chain was captured in a study of PD-1 blockade in classical Hodgkin lymphoma. Study-level points and caveats: No one has yet defined what causes the repertoire differences, which may be disease activity or prior therapy. Patients newly diagnosed and complete responders had comparable baseline diversity. The study reported lower baseline TCR diversity in newly diagnosed patients than in healthy donors. Those starting nivolumab under 1 year post-ASCT were excluded.

Trimming shortened V by 2 bases and J by 3 bases, and 11 bases separated the two germline ends. The CDR3 consists of 15 residues. Per germline, CDR1 LNHDA and CDR2 SQIVND (reference sequence). Each of the patients experienced relapse following autologous stem cell transplantation, and their brentuximab vedotin exposure differed. Here immunoSEQ multiplex PCR was the method, and the copy in TCRdb shows in-frame clones only, minus some. The sample has approximately 50,000 clones, more than 75% seen once; the top ten hold around 5.4%. As for this clone: Its antigen is unidentified.

The receptor comes from a human donor with classical Hodgkin lymphoma. The chain uses TRBV19 and TRBJ2-1, with D perhaps TRBD1 or TRBD2 (6 bases each). The source was peripheral blood mononuclear cells (PBMCs), collected before the second cycle of nivolumab. The CDR3 loop reads CASSINGGGYNEQFF. The CDR3 DNA sequence: TGTGCCAGTAGTATAAACGGAGGGGGCTACAATGAGCAGTTCTTC.